The 8 T cell receptor beta chains in this list originate from one sample, sequenced in a study of blood T cell repertoires in COVID-19. The repertoire was sequenced with immunoSEQ multiplex PCR; TCRdb's copy has only in-frame clones and lacks some. The sample yields around 30,000 clones, around nine tenths seen once. The sequencing sample was made of peripheral blood. The origin of the receptors is a man aged 55 to 70 with active COVID-19.

This clone was recorded only once. The V gene is TRBV10-3, the J gene TRBJ1-4; TRBD1 aligns across 7 bases. Germline CDR1 and CDR2: ENHRY and SYGVKD. The CDR3 is 14 residues long. The J segment lost 2 bases and the V segment lost 3 bases, leaving 0 bases of the junction unmatched. CDR3 sequence: CAISEQGTNEKLFF. The CDR3 DNA follows: TGTGCCATCAGTGAACAGGGGACTAATGAAAAACTGTTTTTT.

The rearrangement links TRBV7-9 to TRBJ2-1, with 8 bases aligning to TRBD2. Trimming cost V 1 base and J 8 bases; bases outside gene matches: 7. Germline lookup yields CDR1 SEHNR and CDR2 FQNEAQ (reference sequence). This CDR3 spans 15 amino acids. CDR3 loop: CASSLGGRRIDEQFF. DNA of the CDR3: TGTGCCAGCAGCTTAGGCGGGAGGCGTATCGATGAGCAGTTCTTC.

This clone has a single count. This chain uses TRBV7-3 with TRBJ2-1; 12 bases line up with TRBD2. J lost 10 bases, V lost 5 bases, and 3 bases had no gene match. Germline lookup yields CDR1 SGHTA and CDR2 FQGTGA. The CDR3 is 13 residues long. CDR3 DNA: TGTGCCAGCAGCACCGGGACTAGCGGGGAGCAGTTCTTC. Its protein is CASSTGTSGEQFF.

The rearrangement uses TRBV2 and TRBJ2-2; 9 positions agree with TRBD1. The length of the CDR3 is 16 residues. The trim removed 6 bases at V and 0 bases at J, leaving 5 bases unmatched. Germline V gives CDR1 SNHLY, CDR2 FYNNEI. CDR3 loop: CASSYWDRANTGELFF. For the CDR3, the DNA is TGTGCCAGCAGCTATTGGGACAGGGCGAACACCGGGGAGCTGTTTTTT.

J is TRBJ1-1 and V is TRBV29-1; 8 positions agree with TRBD1. The V and J ends lost 7 bases and 5 bases, in that order; junction bases with no gene match: 3. The CDR3 contains 11 residues. Germline V gene lookup returns CDR1 SQVTM and CDR2 ANQGSEA. CDR3 region: CSARQGTEAFF. CDR3 nucleotides: TGCAGCGCCCGACAGGGGACTGAAGCTTTCTTT.

The chain employs TRBV20-1 and TRBJ2-7, with no clear D. The germline V and J ends were trimmed by 6 bases and 4 bases, with 10 bases remaining between them. CDR3 length: 11 residues. CDR1 and CDR2 (germline): DFQATT, SNEGSKA (reference sequence). The CDR3 loop is CSAVQRYEQYF. DNA for the CDR3: TGCAGTGCCGTACAACGTTACGAGCAGTACTTC.

The genes are TRBV7-8 and TRBJ2-3; a possible D gene is TRBD2 (6 bases). V was cut by 1 base and J by 0 bases, with 11 bases left in between. Per the germline V gene, CDR1 is SGHVS and CDR2 is FQNEAQ. The CDR3 is 16 amino acids. The CDR3 here is CASSLGFGTSTDTQYF. Written as DNA, the CDR3 is TGTGCCAGCAGCTTAGGTTTCGGGACTAGCACAGATACGCAGTATTTT.

The rearrangement uses TRBV15 and TRBJ2-7; 9 positions match TRBD1. V dropped 5 bases and J dropped 3; count of bases not matched to a gene: 5. This CDR3 region has 14 residues. Per the germline V gene, CDR1 is LNHNV and CDR2 is YYDKDF (reference sequence). The CDR3 bases are TGTGCCACCAGCCCCGGGACAGGGTTCTACGAGCAGTACTTC. It encodes CATSPGTGFYEQYF.